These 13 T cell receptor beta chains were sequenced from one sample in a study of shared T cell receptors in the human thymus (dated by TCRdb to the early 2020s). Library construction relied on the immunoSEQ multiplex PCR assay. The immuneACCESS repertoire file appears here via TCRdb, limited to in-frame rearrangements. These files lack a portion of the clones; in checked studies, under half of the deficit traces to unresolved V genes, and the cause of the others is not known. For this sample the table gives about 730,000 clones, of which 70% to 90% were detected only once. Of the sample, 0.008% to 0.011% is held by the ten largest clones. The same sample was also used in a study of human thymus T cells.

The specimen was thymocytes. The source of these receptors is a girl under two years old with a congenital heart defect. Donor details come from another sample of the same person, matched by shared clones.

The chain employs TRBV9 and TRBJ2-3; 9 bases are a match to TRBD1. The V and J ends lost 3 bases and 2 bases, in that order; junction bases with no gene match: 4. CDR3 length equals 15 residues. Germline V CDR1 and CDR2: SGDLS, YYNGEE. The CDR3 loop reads CASSERDRDTDTQYF. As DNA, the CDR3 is TGTGCCAGCAGCGAGAGGGACAGGGACACAGATACGCAGTATTTT.

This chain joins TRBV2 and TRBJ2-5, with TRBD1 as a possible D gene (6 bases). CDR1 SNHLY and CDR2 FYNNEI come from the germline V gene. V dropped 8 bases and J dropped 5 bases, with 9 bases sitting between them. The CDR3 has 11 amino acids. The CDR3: CASGGRETQYF. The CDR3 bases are TGTGCCAGCGGGGGCCGGGAGACCCAGTACTTC.

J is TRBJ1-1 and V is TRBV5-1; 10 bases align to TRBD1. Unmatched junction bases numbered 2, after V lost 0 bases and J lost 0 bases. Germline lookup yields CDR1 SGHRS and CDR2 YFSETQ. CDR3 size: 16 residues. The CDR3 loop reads CASSLGDRGLNTEAFF. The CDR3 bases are TGCGCCAGCAGCTTGGGGGACAGGGGATTGAACACTGAAGCTTTCTTT.

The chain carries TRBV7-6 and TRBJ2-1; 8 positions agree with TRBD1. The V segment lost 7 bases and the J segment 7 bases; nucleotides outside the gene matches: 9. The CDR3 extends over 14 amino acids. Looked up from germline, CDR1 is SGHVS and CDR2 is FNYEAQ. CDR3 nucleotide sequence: TGTGCCAGCACGGGACAGGAGAATGGTAATGAGCAGTTCTTC. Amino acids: CASTGQENGNEQFF.

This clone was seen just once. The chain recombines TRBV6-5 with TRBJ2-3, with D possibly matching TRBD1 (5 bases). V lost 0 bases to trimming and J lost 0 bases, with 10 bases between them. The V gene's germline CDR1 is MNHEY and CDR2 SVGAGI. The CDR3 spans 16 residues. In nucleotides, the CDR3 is TGTGCCAGCAGTTACTCCCGACAGTTTAGCACAGATACGCAGTATTTT. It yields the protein CASSYSRQFSTDTQYF.

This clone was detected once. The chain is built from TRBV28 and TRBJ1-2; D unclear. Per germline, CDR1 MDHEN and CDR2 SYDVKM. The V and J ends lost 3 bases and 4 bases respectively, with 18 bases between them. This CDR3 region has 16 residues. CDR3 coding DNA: TGTGCCAGCAGTTTCAAAACTTCCCGGGGAATCTATGGCTACACCTTC. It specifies CASSFKTSRGIYGYTF.

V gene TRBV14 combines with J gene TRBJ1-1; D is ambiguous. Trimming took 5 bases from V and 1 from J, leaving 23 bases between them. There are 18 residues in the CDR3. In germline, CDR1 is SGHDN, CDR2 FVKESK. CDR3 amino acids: CASSSSRSLVYGNTEAFF. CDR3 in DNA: TGTGCCAGCAGCTCCAGTCGGAGCTTAGTATATGGGAACACTGAAGCTTTCTTT.

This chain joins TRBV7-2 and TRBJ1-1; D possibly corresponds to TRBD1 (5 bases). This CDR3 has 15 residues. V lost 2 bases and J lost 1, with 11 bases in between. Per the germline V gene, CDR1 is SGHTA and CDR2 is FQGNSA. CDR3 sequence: CASSLCGAENTEAFF. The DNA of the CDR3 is TGTGCCAGCAGCTTATGCGGGGCTGAGAACACTGAAGCTTTCTTT.

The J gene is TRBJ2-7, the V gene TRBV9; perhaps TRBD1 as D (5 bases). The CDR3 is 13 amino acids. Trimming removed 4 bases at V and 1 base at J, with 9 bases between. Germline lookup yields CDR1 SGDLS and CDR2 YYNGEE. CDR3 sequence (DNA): TGTGCCAGCAGCCAAGGGGTATCCTACGAGCAGTACTTC. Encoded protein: CASSQGVSYEQYF.

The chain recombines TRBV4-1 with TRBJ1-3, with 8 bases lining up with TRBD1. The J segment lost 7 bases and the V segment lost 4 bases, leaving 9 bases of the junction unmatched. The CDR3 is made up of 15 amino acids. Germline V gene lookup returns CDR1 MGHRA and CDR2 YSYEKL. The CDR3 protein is CASSPTGQGANTIYF. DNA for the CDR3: TGCGCCAGCAGCCCGACTGGCCAGGGGGCCAACACCATATATTTT.

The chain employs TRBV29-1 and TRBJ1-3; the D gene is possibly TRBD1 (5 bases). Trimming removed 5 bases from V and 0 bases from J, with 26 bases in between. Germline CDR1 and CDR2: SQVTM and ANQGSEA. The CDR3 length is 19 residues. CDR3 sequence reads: CSVIIRVGDPPDSGNTIYF. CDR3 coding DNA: TGCAGCGTTATTATCAGGGTAGGCGATCCCCCCGACTCTGGAAACACCATATATTTT.

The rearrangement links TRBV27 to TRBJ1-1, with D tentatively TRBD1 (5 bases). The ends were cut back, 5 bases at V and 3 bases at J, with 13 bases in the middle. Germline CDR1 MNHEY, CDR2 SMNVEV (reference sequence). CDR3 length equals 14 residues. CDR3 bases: TGTGCCAGCAGTCCTAAGGGGAGGGACACTGAAGCTTTCTTT. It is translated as CASSPKGRDTEAFF.

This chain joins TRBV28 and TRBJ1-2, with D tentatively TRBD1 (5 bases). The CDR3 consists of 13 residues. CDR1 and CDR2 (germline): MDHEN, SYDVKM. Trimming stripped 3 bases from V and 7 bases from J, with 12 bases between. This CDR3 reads CASSFTGQFGYTF. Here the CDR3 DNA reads TGTGCCAGCAGTTTTACCGGACAATTTGGCTACACCTTC.